The rows below give T cell receptor beta chains drawn from one sample of a study of CD8 T cells in Susac syndrome. TCRdb reanalysed the immunoSEQ multiplex PCR reads using MiXCR and keeps one entry per CDR3 protein. The sample lists approximately 130,000 distinct CDR3 sequences; more than 75% were seen once. The sequenced sample consisted of CD8+ T cells from PBMCs. All receptors derive from a human donor with multiple sclerosis. Both conserved end residues are part of each CDR3.

V	length	J	CDR3
TRBV19	13	TRBJ2-7	CASRAGGYDEQYF
TRBV5-5	14	TRBJ1-1	CASSLNLGLAEAFF
TRBV29-1	15	TRBJ1-1	CSLNERGSLNTEAFF
TRBV12-3/TRBV12-4	16	TRBJ2-5	CASSRTSGRAGETQYF
TRBV27	15	TRBJ2-5	CASSGLAGHKETQYF
TRBV10-3	14	TRBJ2-3	CATGLAGGTDTQYF
TRBV4-1	12	TRBJ2-7	CASSQDRLEQYF
TRBV4-1	16	TRBJ1-3	CASSQDSPLAGNTIYF
TRBV15	17	TRBJ2-5	CATSRAYHRQGGETQYF
TRBV4-3	16	TRBJ2-7	CASSRSLGGPSYEQYF
TRBV6-1	17	TRBJ2-5	CASSEVPRITVDETQYF
TRBV30	13	TRBJ2-3	CAWSGHNPDTQYF
TRBV4-1	15	TRBJ2-5	CASSQVGAGVMTQYF
TRBV15	14	TRBJ2-5	CATSRDNYQETQYF
TRBV7-6	18	TRBJ1-1	CASSFLSPGTPTNTEAFF
TRBV19	15	TRBJ1-4	CASSPGGPPDEKLFF
TRBV4-2	17	TRBJ2-7	CASSQDLTRLVGYEQYF
TRBV24-1	15	TRBJ2-1	CATSQVGSGIDEQFF
TRBV12-3/TRBV12-4	13	TRBJ2-5	CASSPGQGMTQYF
TRBV7-8	14	TRBJ2-7	CASSLAVRDYEQYF
TRBV7-9	12	TRBJ2-7	CASSSSSYEQYF
TRBV30	13	TRBJ2-1	CAWSQGGGAEQFF
TRBV4-1	13	TRBJ2-7	CATTGTDPYEQYF
TRBV4-1	14	TRBJ2-5	CASSEREGAKTQYF
TRBV6-2/TRBV6-3	15	TRBJ2-1	CASTYGSGPLYEQFF
TRBV29-1	12	TRBJ1-1	CSARSALTEAFF
TRBV30	13	TRBJ2-3	CALLAGPTDTQYF
TRBV24-1	14	TRBJ1-5	CATSDAGNNQPQHF
TRBV15	14	TRBJ1-5	CATSTTEGNQPQHF